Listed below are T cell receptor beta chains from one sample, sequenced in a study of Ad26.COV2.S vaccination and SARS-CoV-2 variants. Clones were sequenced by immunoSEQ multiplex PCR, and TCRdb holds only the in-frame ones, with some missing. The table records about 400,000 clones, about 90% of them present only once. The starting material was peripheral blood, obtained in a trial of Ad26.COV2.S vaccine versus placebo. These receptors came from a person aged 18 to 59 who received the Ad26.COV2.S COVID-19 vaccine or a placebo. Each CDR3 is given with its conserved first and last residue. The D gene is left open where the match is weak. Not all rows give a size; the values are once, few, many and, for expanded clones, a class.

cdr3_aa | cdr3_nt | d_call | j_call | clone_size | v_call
CAWSSGQPYEQYF | TGTGCCTGGAGTAGTGGACAGCCCTACGAGCAGTACTTC | . | TRBJ2-7 | . | TRBV30
CASSVGQVNQPQHF | TGTGCCAGCAGCGTAGGACAGGTGAATCAGCCCCAGCATTTT | TRBD1 | TRBJ1-5 | . | TRBV2
CASSQGLGGGRYNYGYTF | TGCGCCAGCAGCCAAGGACTTGGGGGGGGCCGATATAACTATGGCTACACCTTC | . | TRBJ1-2 | once | TRBV4-3
CASSPGQGTYEQYF | TGTGCCAGCAGCCCGGGACAGGGCACCTACGAGCAGTACTTC | TRBD1 | TRBJ2-7 | . | TRBV14
CASSPTGANEKLFF | TGTGCCAGCAGTCCGACAGGGGCTAATGAAAAACTGTTTTTT | TRBD1 | TRBJ1-4 | . | TRBV2
CASSRTGVYEQYF | TGCGCCAGCAGTAGGACAGGGGTCTACGAGCAGTACTTC | TRBD1 | TRBJ2-7 | . | TRBV5-1
CASSERDRVKSYNSPLHF | TGCGCCAGCAGTGAAAGGGACAGGGTTAAATCTTATAATTCACCCCTCCACTTT | TRBD1 | TRBJ1-6 | . | TRBV10-1
CASSLPRNYYGYTF | TGTGCCAGCAGCTTACCGCGAAACTACTATGGCTACACCTTC | . | TRBJ1-2 | . | TRBV7-2
CSAREIYGYTF | TGCAGTGCTAGGGAAATCTATGGCTACACCTTC | . | TRBJ1-2 | . | TRBV20-1
CASSYSEDSSYNEQFF | TGTGCCAGCAGTTACTCCGAAGATAGCTCCTACAATGAGCAGTTCTTC | . | TRBJ2-1 | . | TRBV6-5
CASSLGGRGDTEAFF | TGTGCCAGCAGCTTAGGTGGCAGGGGAGACACTGAAGCTTTCTTT | . | TRBJ1-1 | . | TRBV7-6
CASSPDNSPLHF | TGTGCCAGCAGTCCAGATAATTCACCCCTCCACTTT | . | TRBJ1-6 | . | TRBV27
CASSYAVWANGYTF | TGTGCCAGCAGTTACGCGGTCTGGGCAAATGGCTACACCTTC | . | TRBJ1-2 | once | TRBV6-2/TRBV6-3
CASGAVNTGELFF | TGTGCCAGCGGAGCGGTAAACACCGGGGAGCTGTTTTTT | . | TRBJ2-2 | . | TRBV27
CASSLPTGATWGNEQFF | TGTGCCAGCAGTTTGCCCACAGGGGCCACTTGGGGCAATGAGCAGTTCTTC | TRBD1 | TRBJ2-1 | . | TRBV28
CASSLLSEAAGGQETQYF | TGTGCCAGCAGTTTATTGTCCGAAGCCGCGGGGGGGCAGGAGACCCAGTACTTC | TRBD2 | TRBJ2-5 | . | TRBV27
CASSPYADRGSNQPQHF | TGTGCCAGCTCACCTTACGCGGACAGGGGGAGCAATCAGCCCCAGCATTTT | TRBD1 | TRBJ1-5 | few | TRBV18
CASNPQGLYEQYF | TGTGCCAGCAACCCACAGGGTCTCTACGAGCAGTACTTC | . | TRBJ2-7 | . | TRBV11-2
CASSRGRPGGNYGYTF | TGTGCCAGCAGTCGAGGACGCCCCGGAGGGAACTATGGCTACACCTTC | . | TRBJ1-2 | . | TRBV7-8
CASSEAVVAPYNEQFF | TGTGCCAGCAGTGAAGCCGTAGTAGCACCCTACAATGAGCAGTTCTTC | . | TRBJ2-1 | . | TRBV6-1
CSGLQGNYGYTF | TGCAGCGGCCTCCAGGGGAACTATGGCTACACCTTC | . | TRBJ1-2 | . | TRBV29-1
CASSIGTGITDTQYF | TGTGCCAGCTCAATTGGGACAGGGATCACAGATACGCAGTATTTT | TRBD1 | TRBJ2-3 | . | TRBV18
CASRGQGDGNQPQHF | TGTGCCAGCAGGGGACAGGGAGATGGCAATCAGCCCCAGCATTTT | TRBD1 | TRBJ1-5 | few | TRBV2
CATSGRQGINSYEQYF | TGTGCCACCAGCGGGAGACAGGGCATCAACTCCTACGAGCAGTACTTC | TRBD1 | TRBJ2-7 | . | TRBV15
CASSPYLRGHGDQYF | TGTGCCAGCTCACCGTACCTTAGGGGGCACGGGGACCAGTACTTC | TRBD1 | TRBJ2-5 | . | TRBV18
CASSYSIQKTEAFF | TGTGCCAGCAGTTACTCGATCCAGAAGACTGAAGCTTTCTTT | . | TRBJ1-1 | . | TRBV6-2/TRBV6-3
CAWSVGGVGSYNEQFF | TGTGCCTGGAGTGTAGGGGGGGTAGGTTCCTACAATGAGCAGTTCTTC | . | TRBJ2-1 | . | TRBV30
CASALGGNEQFF | TGTGCTAGTGCCCTAGGTGGCAATGAGCAGTTCTTC | . | TRBJ2-1 | . | TRBV12-5
CSAPWVGEQFF | TGCAGCGCCCCCTGGGTGGGTGAGCAGTTCTTC | . | TRBJ2-1 | . | TRBV29-1
CATSRDLVTGELFF | TGTGCCACCAGCAGAGATCTGGTGACCGGGGAGCTGTTTTTT | . | TRBJ2-2 | . | TRBV15
CASRQDGTGELFF | TGTGCCAGCAGACAGGACGGCACCGGGGAGCTGTTTTTT | . | TRBJ2-2 | . | TRBV6-4
CASSAPGLAAGTQYF | TGTGCCAGCAGTGCGCCGGGACTAGCCGCGGGAACGCAGTATTTT | TRBD2 | TRBJ2-3 | . | TRBV2
CASSLERAGRTSGNTIYF | TGCGCCAGCAGCTTGGAGCGGGCAGGCCGGACCTCTGGAAACACCATATATTTT | . | TRBJ1-3 | . | TRBV5-1
CASSTARNEQFF | TGTGCCAGTAGTACCGCGAGGAATGAGCAGTTCTTC | . | TRBJ2-1 | . | TRBV19
CASSSRRDPNEQFF | TGTGCCAGCAGTTCGAGACGGGACCCCAATGAGCAGTTCTTC | . | TRBJ2-1 | once | TRBV27
CASSLTSLGSDTQYF | TGTGCCAGCAGCTTAACGAGCCTGGGATCAGATACGCAGTATTTT | . | TRBJ2-3 | . | TRBV7-9
CACQLGGGGLFF | TGTGCCTGTCAACTTGGGGGCGGGGGGCTGTTTTTT | . | TRBJ2-2 | . | TRBV30
CASSFRPGIGANVLTF | TGCGCCAGCAGCTTCCGGCCAGGGATCGGGGCCAACGTCCTGACTTTC | . | TRBJ2-6 | . | TRBV5-1
CASSLGFSDTGELFF | TGTGCCAGCAGCTTGGGTTTCTCGGACACCGGGGAGCTGTTTTTT | . | TRBJ2-2 | . | TRBV11-3
CASIAGPLGADTQYF | TGTGCCAGCATCGCGGGACCCCTCGGGGCAGATACGCAGTATTTT | . | TRBJ2-3 | . | TRBV6-5